The clone carrying this TCR beta chain has ten or more counts. Its target is unknown. This record belongs to a study of T cells in Graves' hyperthyroidism and ophthalmopathy. CDR3 length equals 14 residues. Per germline, CDR1 SGHRS and CDR2 YFSETQ. V shed 4 bases and J shed 0 bases, with 10 bases lying between them. RNA transcripts served as the template for amplifying TCR beta CDR3 regions. The HTBI primer set drove a first-round RT-PCR of the TCR CDR3. TCRdb passed the multiplex PCR reads through MiXCR, listing each CDR3 protein once. This sample carries 610,000 or so distinct CDR3 sequences, around 45% of them seen once, and the ten largest clones take more than 7%. General study findings and limits: Among clonotypes expanded in thyroid above 0.001, most were also found in blood.

Sample: peripheral blood or thyroid tissue (not recorded which). The rearrangement uses TRBV5-1 and TRBJ1-1, with D hard to call. The TCR was taken from a woman younger than 30 with Graves' hyperthyroidism. Written as DNA, the CDR3 is TGCGCCAGCAGCCTAAGATCCTTGAACACTGAAGCTTTCTTT. Protein sequence: CASSLRSLNTEAFF.